The 18 T cell receptor beta chains below were found in one sample sequenced in a study of CD8 T cells in Susac syndrome. An amount of RNA that ranged from about 0.45 to 1 ug was reverse transcribed with random hexamers. TCRdb re-called the immunoSEQ multiplex PCR reads through MiXCR, storing one row per CDR3 protein. The data hold around 270,000 distinct CDR3 sequences, with roughly 85% observed a single time. Sequencing was performed on CD8+ T cells from PBMCs. The receptors derive from a human donor with multiple sclerosis.

A few counts support this clonotype. The V and J genes are TRBV3-1 and TRBJ2-1; D possibly corresponds to TRBD2 (6 bases). V dropped 0 bases and J dropped 3 bases, with 9 bases sitting between them. The CDR3 is 15 residues long. Germline V CDR1 and CDR2: LGHDT, YNNKEL (reference sequence). The CDR3 region is CASSQDGGSYNEQFF. DNA for the CDR3: TGTGCCAGCAGCCAAGACGGGGGAAGCTACAATGAGCAGTTCTTC.

The chain has TRBV6-2 or TRBV6-3 and TRBJ2-1, with 10 positions matching TRBD2. V was clipped by 7 bases and J by 8 bases; unmatched bases: 14. Per the germline V gene, CDR1 is MNHEY and CDR2 is SVGEGT. The length of the CDR3 is 16 residues. The CDR3: CASTPSSGRGRDEQFF. In DNA form, the CDR3 reads TGTGCCAGCACCCCCTCTAGCGGGAGAGGCCGGGATGAGCAGTTCTTC.

The chain uses TRBV6-5 and TRBJ1-1, with 9 bases that match TRBD1. The J segment lost 4 bases and the V segment lost 2 bases, leaving 5 bases of the junction unmatched. This CDR3 region has 15 residues. The germline V gene has CDR1 MNHEY and CDR2 SVGAGI. This chain's CDR3 is CASSYPTGGPTEAFF. Here the CDR3 DNA reads TGTGCCAGCAGTTACCCGACAGGGGGGCCCACTGAAGCTTTCTTT.

The V gene is TRBV30, the J gene TRBJ1-1, with D unclear. CDR1 is GTSNPN, CDR2 SVGIG, per germline (reference sequence). The V end lost 0 bases, the J end lost 1 base, and 9 bases lay between the germline ends. The length of the CDR3 is 14 residues. As DNA, the CDR3 is TGTGCCTGGAGTGTAGACACGGCGAACACTGAAGCTTTCTTT. Translating gives CAWSVDTANTEAFF.

The genes are TRBV20-1 and TRBJ1-1, with D unresolved. This CDR3 has 18 residues. V lost 3 bases and J 0 bases, leaving 23 bases between the germline ends. Germline V gene lookup returns CDR1 DFQATT and CDR2 SNEGSKA (reference sequence). CDR3 coding DNA: TGCAGTGCTAGCCCCCAGCCATGGCAGCGAATCATGAACACTGAAGCTTTCTTT. It specifies CSASPQPWQRIMNTEAFF.

The chain has TRBV4-1 and TRBJ2-1; no clear D. V was cut by 0 bases and J by 0 bases, with 6 bases left in between. The germline CDR1 and CDR2 sequences are MGHRA and YSYEKL. The CDR3 runs 15 residues. CDR3 loop: CASSQDESSYNEQFF. The CDR3 bases are TGCGCCAGCAGCCAAGATGAAAGCTCCTACAATGAGCAGTTCTTC.

The V and J genes are TRBV12-3 or TRBV12-4 and TRBJ1-3; 10 bases align to TRBD1. V was pared by 5 bases and J by 6 bases, with 7 bases of the junction left unmatched. This CDR3 region has 15 residues. The CDR3 loop reads CASSPLGTGVNTIYF. The CDR3 DNA follows: TGTGCCAGCAGTCCCTTAGGGACAGGGGTAAACACCATATATTTT.

V gene TRBV7-7 combines with J gene TRBJ2-5; 9 bases match TRBD2. Losses at the gene ends were 4 bases for V and 2 bases for J; bases not matched to a gene: 5. The germline CDR1 and CDR2 sequences are SSHAT and FNYEAQ (reference sequence). CDR3 length equals 15 residues. This chain's CDR3 is CASSYSAGGQETQYF. Written as DNA, the CDR3 is TGTGCCAGCAGCTACTCAGCGGGAGGACAAGAGACCCAGTACTTC.

The chain uses TRBV7-9 and TRBJ2-7; D gene uncertain. The V end was cut by 5 bases, the J end by 3 bases, with 17 bases between. CDR3 length equals 15 residues. Germline CDR1 and CDR2: SEHNR and FQNEAQ (reference sequence). The DNA for the CDR3 is TGTGCCAGCAGCAGACTGTCCTTACAAGACTACGAGCAGTACTTC. The encoded protein is CASSRLSLQDYEQYF.

The V and J genes are TRBV28 and TRBJ2-7, with D tentatively TRBD1 (5 bases). The germline V gene has CDR1 MDHEN and CDR2 SYDVKM. The CDR3 extends over 15 amino acids. V lost 5 bases and J lost 6, with 20 bases in between. CDR3 sequence (DNA): TGTGCCAGCAGTCTTGGGATTGGTCTCAGGGCCGAGCAGTACTTC. This encodes CASSLGIGLRAEQYF.

V usage is TRBV19 and J usage is TRBJ2-7; D might be TRBD2 (6 bases). V lost 5 bases to trimming and J lost 3 bases, with 11 bases between them. CDR3 size: 13 residues. Germline CDR1 reads LNHDA; CDR2 reads SQIVND (reference sequence). Here the CDR3 DNA reads TGTGCCAGTAGTTTTGGGGGAGGCTACGAGCAGTACTTC. Protein: CASSFGGGYEQYF.

V gene TRBV7-8 combines with J gene TRBJ2-1, with a tentative D call TRBD2 (5 bases). CDR1 is SGHVS and CDR2 is FQNEAQ in the germline V gene. Trimming cost V 2 bases and J 0 bases, with 20 bases left between them. The CDR3 runs 19 residues. The CDR3 region has the DNA TGTGCCAGCAGCTTACTGGGCGGGCCCATTCGACGCTCCTACAATGAGCAGTTCTTC. This codes for CASSLLGGPIRRSYNEQFF.

This clonotype was seen only a few times. This chain links TRBV23-1 with TRBJ2-3; no firm D call. TRBV23-1 is filed as an ORF, its function uncertain. Trimming removed 11 bases from V and 7 bases from J, with 7 bases in between. The CDR3 is 9 amino acids. CDR3 amino acids: CAPPYTQYF. CDR3 in DNA: TGCGCCCCCCCGTATACGCAGTATTTT.

The count of this clonotype is one. The V and J genes are TRBV28 and TRBJ1-2; 9 nucleotides match TRBD1. This CDR3 region has 15 residues. The ends lost 5 bases at V and 1 base at J; junction bases unmatched: 5. The germline V gene encodes CDR1 MDHEN and CDR2 SYDVKM. This CDR3 is CASSPQDRGNYGYTF. The CDR3 DNA sequence: TGTGCCAGCAGTCCCCAGGACAGGGGTAACTATGGCTACACCTTC.

The V call is TRBV7-9, the J call TRBJ2-7; 7 bases are a match to TRBD2. From germline, CDR1 is SEHNR and CDR2 FQNEAQ (reference sequence). CDR3 size: 15 residues. After removal of 3 bases from V and 3 bases from J, the junction contained 8 bases not matched to a gene. In DNA form, the CDR3 reads TGTGCCAGCAGCTTTGGACCTCCGGGAGGCTACGAGCAGTACTTC. Amino acids: CASSFGPPGGYEQYF. Complete variable domain (other parts from reference TRBV7-9 and TRBJ2-7): DTGVSQNPRHKITKRGQNVTFRCDPISEHNRLYWYRQTLGQGPEFLTYFQNEAQLEKSRLLSDRFSAERPKGSFSTLEIQRTEQGDSAMYLCASSFGPPGGYEQYFGPGTRLTVT.

This clonotype was found a few times. The rearrangement uses TRBV2 and TRBJ2-7; TRBD1 is a possible D gene (5 bases). CDR1 is SNHLY, CDR2 FYNNEI, per germline. V was trimmed by 6 bases and J by 4 bases, leaving 16 bases between them. This CDR3 comprises 14 residues. CDR3 sequence reads: CASSQGVLGYEQYF. As DNA, the CDR3 is TGTGCCAGCAGCCAAGGGGTGCTTGGGTACGAGCAGTACTTC.

This chain links TRBV28 with TRBJ2-2, with D maybe TRBD2 (5 bases). The ends were cut back, 2 bases at V and 5 bases at J, with 24 bases in the middle. Germline loops: CDR1 MDHEN, CDR2 SYDVKM. This CDR3 region has 19 residues. Here the CDR3 DNA reads TGTGCCAGCAGTTTACCCTCCGATGGACCCGAGGGAAATACCGGGGAGCTGTTTTTT. Amino acids: CASSLPSDGPEGNTGELFF.

This clonotype was found once. CDR3 sequence reads: CASSFSPEGYGYTF. CDR3 DNA: TGTGCCAGCAGTTTCTCTCCCGAGGGGTACGGCTACACCTTC. The chain joins TRBV27 to TRBJ1-2, with a tentative D call TRBD1 (5 bases). The CDR3 is 14 residues long. Germline V gene data show CDR1 as MNHEY and CDR2 as SMNVEV (reference sequence). With 3 bases removed from V and 8 bases from J, the gap between germline ends came to 16 bases.